This TCR beta chain was recorded in a study of T cell responses to AZD1222 COVID-19 vaccine. As regards this clone: Its antigen is currently unknown.

The study's findings and limits: Repertoire sampling occurred only after the peak T cell response. Unmutated variant regions are reportedly the target of nearly half of TCRs that are spike-specific. Dominant CD4 TCR responses targeted spike regions 160-218 and 743-854. Two AZD1222 doses significantly raised spike-specific TCR breadth and depth over controls.

V lost 5 bases to trimming and J lost 6 bases, with 10 bases between them. The germline V gene has CDR1 GTSNPN and CDR2 SVGIG (reference sequence). The CDR3 is made up of 11 amino acids. The assay was immunoSEQ multiplex PCR, and TCRdb's table has in-frame clones only and misses some. Here the sample spans about 130,000 clones, roughly 93% being singletons. The chain carries TRBV30 and TRBJ1-1; D is ambiguous. This receptor was obtained from an adult in good health. This sample comprised peripheral blood, obtained on day 0 of AZD1222 vaccination. The CDR3 is CAWDLRSEAFF. The CDR3 bases are TGTGCCTGGGACCTCCGGTCTGAAGCTTTCTTT.